The clone carrying this TCR beta chain was counted between two and nine times. Antigen unknown. TCRdb redid the calling of the reads with MiXCR, one entry per CDR3 protein. The sample yields just over 150,000 distinct CDR3 sequences, 20% to 25% seen once. The CDR3 runs to 15 residues. Trimming shortened V by 2 bases and J by 7 bases, and 15 bases separated the two germline ends. Germline V gene sequence: CDR1 LGHNA, CDR2 YSLEER. The data originate from a study of T cell repertoires in cytomegalovirus infection. Study-level information: CMV infection plus the matching HLA type was flagged by public TCR beta signatures.

Study outcomes and limitations: Dominating the ex vivo response were TCR beta clonotypes that were CMV-specific and HLA-C-restricted.

The clonotype was recovered from a human donor in good health (CMV status not recorded). Some clones in this sample may be carry-over from other donors' samples. Input material: PBMCs. The chain has TRBV4-3 and TRBJ2-1, with D perhaps given as TRBD1 or TRBD2 (5 bases each). The CDR3 spells CASSQRPSWGNEQFF. The CDR3 region has the DNA TGCGCCAGCAGCCAAAGGCCTAGCTGGGGGAATGAGCAGTTCTTC.